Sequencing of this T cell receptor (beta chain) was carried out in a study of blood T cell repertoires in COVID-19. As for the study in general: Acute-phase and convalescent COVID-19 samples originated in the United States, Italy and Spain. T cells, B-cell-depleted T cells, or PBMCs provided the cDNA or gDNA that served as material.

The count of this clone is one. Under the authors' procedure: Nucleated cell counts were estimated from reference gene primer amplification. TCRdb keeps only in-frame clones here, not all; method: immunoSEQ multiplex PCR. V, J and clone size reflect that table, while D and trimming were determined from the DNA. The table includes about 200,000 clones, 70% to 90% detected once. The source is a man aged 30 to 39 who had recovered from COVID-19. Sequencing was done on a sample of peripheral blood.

CDR3 DNA sequence: TGTGCCAGCTCCCGGACAGGGGGCTCCTACGAGCAGTACTTC. It codes for CASSRTGGSYEQYF. This chain uses TRBV18 with TRBJ2-7, with 10 bases aligning to TRBD1. The CDR3 totals 14 residues. Germline V gene data show CDR1 as KGHSH and CDR2 as LQKENI. V gave up 6 bases and J gave up 0 bases; unmatched junction bases: 2.